The clone carrying this TCR beta chain was observed many times. What it recognizes is unknown. The sample belongs to a study of T-cell reconstitution after alpha-beta-depleted transplantation in children. Study findings and constraints: The origin of alpha-beta T cells about two months after transplant was reportedly several hundred expanded graft clones. T cells produced anew were the main source of T-cell counts and diversity one year after transplant. Surviving thymic progenitors and recipient T cells were the source of high TCRbeta diversity at day 60 in some patients.

As it was prepared, the TCRbeta library received unique molecular identifiers. Using its own MiXCR run on the PCR reads, TCRdb lists one record per CDR3 protein. The sample gives just over 200,000 distinct CDR3 sequences, roughly 8.3% of which show up once; about a third is in the top ten. Germline-derived CDR1 and CDR2 are PRHDT and FYEKMQ (reference sequence). The CDR3 has 13 amino acids. V was cut by 0 bases and J by 2 bases, with 4 bases left in between. The chain combines TRBV13 with TRBJ2-5; no clear D. The clonotype was recovered from a male patient between 2 and 10 years old who had a stem cell transplant for acute myeloid leukemia, so the T cells may come from the graft donor. Specimen: PBMCs, mostly from graft donor cells, collected 360 days after TCRalphabeta/CD19-depleted stem cell transplant. The CDR3 reads CASSLGRQETQYF. The CDR3 DNA sequence: TGTGCCAGCAGCTTAGGAAGACAAGAGACCCAGTACTTC. Full variable domain (rest looked up from reference TRBV13 and TRBJ2-5): AAGVIQSPRHLIKEKRETATLKCYPIPRHDTVYWYQQGPGQDPQFLISFYEKMQSDKGSIPDRFSAQQFSDYHSELNMSSLELGDSALYFCASSLGRQETQYFGPGTRLLVL.